A selection of T cell receptor beta chains follows, all from one sample in a study of CD8 T cells in ankylosing spondylitis. One entry per CDR3 protein results from TCRdb running MiXCR on the 5' RACE reads. The sample includes roughly 14,000 distinct CDR3 sequences, over 2.5% of them seen just once. Material for sequencing was blood, either unsorted or a sorted T cell fraction (not recorded which). These receptors all stem from a male donor with ankylosing spondylitis or in good health (not recorded which). CDR3s leave out the opening cysteine and the closing phenylalanine or tryptophan. The order of the fields is V gene, J gene, CDR3 protein.

V: TRBV9
J: TRBJ1-4
CDR3: ASSVVVPPGELF

V: TRBV9
J: TRBJ2-2
CDR3: ASSVGVSRGGELF

V: TRBV9
J: TRBJ2-5
CDR3: ASSVGTGSYQETQY

V: TRBV9
J: TRBJ2-2
CDR3: ASSVGTGELF

V: TRBV9
J: TRBJ1-5
CDR3: ASSQGGGPGQLQH

V: TRBV9
J: TRBJ2-3
CDR3: ASSFTLGDTQY

V: TRBV9
J: TRBJ2-2
CDR3: ASSVLTSGGAGELF

V: TRBV9
J: TRBJ2-5
CDR3: ASSYRQGVEETQY

V: TRBV9
J: TRBJ1-2
CDR3: ASSVNPANYGYT

V: TRBV9
J: TRBJ2-2
CDR3: ASSRGRLKDGELF

V: TRBV9
J: TRBJ2-1
CDR3: ASSISGTGSYNEQF

V: TRBV5-4
J: TRBJ2-1
CDR3: ASSSGLAGVGSSYNEQF

V: TRBV9
J: TRBJ2-7
CDR3: ASSVEGPKGEQY

V: TRBV14
J: TRBJ2-5
CDR3: ASSRGIAGGQETQY

V: TRBV9
J: TRBJ1-5
CDR3: ASSVGGGRQPQH

V: TRBV21-1
J: TRBJ2-7
CDR3: ASSKVSPTHFGAYEQY

V: TRBV9
J: TRBJ2-1
CDR3: ASSVEGRGPSYNEQF

V: TRBV9
J: TRBJ1-3
CDR3: ASRTTGANTIY

V: TRBV9
J: TRBJ2-7
CDR3: ASSVASGSTYEQY

V: TRBV9
J: TRBJ2-1
CDR3: ASSVAPSGGYNEQF

V: TRBV9
J: TRBJ1-4
CDR3: ASSVTGMGEKLF

V: TRBV9
J: TRBJ1-4
CDR3: ASSSGQGPNEKLF

V: TRBV9
J: TRBJ2-3
CDR3: ASSLLAGVGSAQY

V: TRBV9
J: TRBJ2-1
CDR3: ASSVGGGPVYNEQF

V: TRBV9
J: TRBJ2-2
CDR3: ASRTGATGELF

V: TRBV9
J: TRBJ2-1
CDR3: ASSVDSGGVGEQF

V: TRBV9
J: TRBJ2-5
CDR3: ASSVATRGAGQETQY

V: TRBV9
J: TRBJ1-2
CDR3: ASSPHSQGDYGYT

V: TRBV9
J: TRBJ2-3
CDR3: ASSAAAGVSTDTQY

V: TRBV9
J: TRBJ1-1
CDR3: ASGAATTEAF

V: TRBV21-1
J: TRBJ2-3
CDR3: ASSSPYRVRTGGEDTQY

V: TRBV9
J: TRBJ2-3
CDR3: ASSVNGRDTQY

V: TRBV9
J: TRBJ2-7
CDR3: ASSARDTYSYEQY

V: TRBV9
J: TRBJ2-1
CDR3: ASSGAGDNEQF

V: TRBV9
J: TRBJ1-1
CDR3: ASSGTPGRTAF

V: TRBV9
J: TRBJ2-2
CDR3: ASSVGGGGVNGELF

V: TRBV9
J: TRBJ1-2
CDR3: ASSVEGVLGGYT

V: TRBV9
J: TRBJ1-1
CDR3: ASSEVLGGGTEAF

V: TRBV9
J: TRBJ2-1
CDR3: ASSVVGSGNYNEQF

V: TRBV9
J: TRBJ2-1
CDR3: ASSVDPTSSAEQF

V: TRBV9
J: TRBJ2-7
CDR3: ASSVEGTGRTYEQY

V: TRBV9
J: TRBJ2-5
CDR3: ASSPHWGQPVQTQY

V: TRBV9
J: TRBJ2-3
CDR3: ASSVGSTDTQY

V: TRBV9
J: TRBJ1-1
CDR3: ASSLQGGEAF

V: TRBV9
J: TRBJ2-5
CDR3: ASSVVSSFKETEY